Listed below are T cell receptor beta chains from one sample, sequenced in a study of cytomegalovirus exposure and HLA in healthy donors. Sequencing was performed with immunoSEQ multiplex PCR; in TCRdb, only in-frame clones are kept and a portion is missing. This table has some 150,000 clones, 65% to 85% appearing once. The sample was PBMCs. The receptors originated from a woman aged 30 to 39 in good health and CMV-seropositive. Each CDR3 is given with its conserved first and last residue. D genes are given only for firm matches. A row's size may be missing; if present it is once, few, many or a size class.

abundance: -; v_gene: TRBV5-4; j_gene: TRBJ2-3; d_gene: -; CDR3aa: CASSSAQGADTQYF; CDR3nt: TGTGCCAGCAGCTCGGCACAGGGTGCAGATACGCAGTATTTT
abundance: -; v_gene: TRBV29-1; j_gene: TRBJ2-3; d_gene: -; CDR3aa: CSVRSEDMQYF; CDR3nt: TGCAGCGTTCGTAGCGAAGATATGCAGTATTTT
abundance: -; v_gene: TRBV10-3; j_gene: TRBJ1-2; d_gene: TRBD1; CDR3aa: CAISDRTTGTGRYGYTF; CDR3nt: TGTGCCATCAGTGACCGGACTACCGGGACAGGGAGGTATGGCTACACCTTC
abundance: -; v_gene: TRBV28; j_gene: TRBJ1-2; d_gene: -; CDR3aa: CASKSGVSGYTF; CDR3nt: TGTGCCAGCAAATCGGGGGTCAGTGGCTACACCTTC
abundance: -; v_gene: TRBV9; j_gene: TRBJ1-5; d_gene: TRBD1; CDR3aa: CASSATGDLNQPQHF; CDR3nt: TGTGCCAGCAGCGCGACAGGGGATCTGAATCAGCCCCAGCATTTT
abundance: once; v_gene: TRBV6-1; j_gene: TRBJ2-3; d_gene: TRBD2; CDR3aa: CATQVGGGFLDTQYF; CDR3nt: TGTGCCACCCAGGTCGGCGGGGGGTTCTTAGATACGCAGTATTTT
abundance: once; v_gene: TRBV5-1; j_gene: TRBJ2-3; d_gene: -; CDR3aa: CASSIAFGSTDTQYF; CDR3nt: TGCGCCAGCAGCATAGCCTTTGGGAGCACAGATACGCAGTATTTT
abundance: -; v_gene: TRBV28; j_gene: TRBJ1-4; d_gene: TRBD1; CDR3aa: CASSWDRGWEKLFF; CDR3nt: TGTGCCAGCAGTTGGGACAGGGGATGGGAAAAACTGTTTTTT
abundance: -; v_gene: TRBV10-3; j_gene: TRBJ2-7; d_gene: -; CDR3aa: CAISRQLAASYEQYF; CDR3nt: TGTGCCATCAGTCGACAGCTGGCGGCCTCCTACGAGCAGTACTTC
abundance: few; v_gene: TRBV7-8; j_gene: TRBJ2-5; d_gene: -; CDR3aa: CASSRTETEETQYF; CDR3nt: TGTGCCAGCAGCCGCACGGAGACAGAAGAGACCCAGTACTTC
abundance: -; v_gene: TRBV5-1; j_gene: TRBJ2-3; d_gene: -; CDR3aa: CASSDLPPGSTDTQYF; CDR3nt: TGCGCCAGCAGTGACCTTCCCCCGGGTAGCACAGATACGCAGTATTTT
abundance: -; v_gene: TRBV4-2; j_gene: TRBJ2-7; d_gene: -; CDR3aa: CASSQEPRSRSEQYF; CDR3nt: TGTGCCAGCAGCCAAGAACCGCGGAGCCGGAGCGAGCAGTACTTC
abundance: -; v_gene: TRBV7-6; j_gene: TRBJ1-3; d_gene: -; CDR3aa: CASSPDWGRETGNTIYF; CDR3nt: TGTGCCAGCAGCCCTGATTGGGGCAGGGAAACTGGAAACACCATATATTTT
abundance: few; v_gene: TRBV5-4; j_gene: TRBJ1-1; d_gene: -; CDR3aa: CASSLDSEAFF; CDR3nt: TGTGCCAGCAGCTTGGACAGTGAAGCTTTCTTT
abundance: -; v_gene: TRBV2; j_gene: TRBJ2-1; d_gene: -; CDR3aa: CASSESGSHNEQFF; CDR3nt: TGTGCCAGCAGTGAGTCAGGGTCTCACAATGAGCAGTTCTTC
abundance: -; v_gene: TRBV6-1; j_gene: TRBJ1-1; d_gene: -; CDR3aa: CASTRTGLNTEAFF; CDR3nt: TGTGCCAGCACCCGAACAGGTTTGAACACTGAAGCTTTCTTT
abundance: once; v_gene: TRBV7-6; j_gene: TRBJ1-1; d_gene: TRBD1; CDR3aa: CASSSLRGRPEAFF; CDR3nt: TGTGCCAGCAGCTCTCTCAGGGGGCGCCCTGAAGCTTTCTTT
abundance: -; v_gene: TRBV27; j_gene: TRBJ2-1; d_gene: TRBD1; CDR3aa: CASSLRPIYPTGGYNEQFF; CDR3nt: TGTGCCAGCAGTCTACGCCCTATCTACCCGACAGGGGGGTACAATGAGCAGTTCTTC
abundance: -; v_gene: TRBV10-3; j_gene: TRBJ1-2; d_gene: TRBD1; CDR3aa: CATGAFGGTGRINYGYTF; CDR3nt: TGTGCCACCGGAGCCTTCGGGGGGACAGGACGTATTAACTATGGCTACACCTTC
abundance: -; v_gene: TRBV6-1; j_gene: TRBJ2-7; d_gene: TRBD1; CDR3aa: CASSESHRPGQGPYF; CDR3nt: TGTGCCAGCAGTGAATCCCACCGACCGGGACAGGGACCGTACTTC
abundance: -; v_gene: TRBV5-1; j_gene: TRBJ2-5; d_gene: TRBD1; CDR3aa: CASSLGQGRETQYF; CDR3nt: TGCGCCAGCAGCCTCGGACAGGGAAGAGAGACCCAGTACTTC
abundance: -; v_gene: TRBV27; j_gene: TRBJ1-6; d_gene: -; CDR3aa: CASSLSSSYNSPLHF; CDR3nt: TGTGCCAGCAGCCTCTCCAGCTCCTATAATTCACCCCTCCACTTT
abundance: few; v_gene: TRBV7-9; j_gene: TRBJ1-1; d_gene: -; CDR3aa: CSSSLELSNTEAFF; CDR3nt: TGTTCCAGCAGCTTAGAGCTCTCCAACACTGAAGCTTTCTTT
abundance: -; v_gene: TRBV7-2; j_gene: TRBJ1-4; d_gene: -; CDR3aa: CASGPGGGEKLFF; CDR3nt: TGTGCCAGCGGTCCCGGGGGTGGGGAAAAACTGTTTTTT
abundance: -; v_gene: TRBV7-3; j_gene: TRBJ2-3; d_gene: -; CDR3aa: CASRSLGAGDTQYF; CDR3nt: TGTGCCAGCAGGTCTCTGGGGGCCGGAGATACGCAGTATTTT
abundance: -; v_gene: TRBV7-3; j_gene: TRBJ1-1; d_gene: -; CDR3aa: CASSLSPGDTEAFF; CDR3nt: TGTGCCAGCAGCTTAAGCCCGGGGGATACTGAAGCTTTCTTT
abundance: -; v_gene: TRBV6-6; j_gene: TRBJ2-1; d_gene: TRBD2; CDR3aa: CASTGPSGGANEQFF; CDR3nt: TGTGCCAGCACCGGACCTAGCGGGGGGGCCAATGAGCAGTTCTTC
abundance: -; v_gene: TRBV5-6; j_gene: TRBJ1-1; d_gene: TRBD1; CDR3aa: CASSFYGTGEAFF; CDR3nt: TGTGCCAGCAGCTTTTACGGGACAGGTGAAGCTTTCTTT
abundance: -; v_gene: TRBV15; j_gene: TRBJ2-3; d_gene: TRBD2; CDR3aa: CATGLGGFTDTQYF; CDR3nt: TGTGCCACCGGCTTGGGGGGGTTCACAGATACGCAGTATTTT
abundance: -; v_gene: TRBV29-1; j_gene: TRBJ2-1; d_gene: TRBD1; CDR3aa: CSVEAGTGPYNEQFF; CDR3nt: TGCAGCGTTGAGGCCGGGACAGGGCCCTACAATGAGCAGTTCTTC
abundance: -; v_gene: TRBV2; j_gene: TRBJ1-1; d_gene: -; CDR3aa: CASSVGTGTEAFF; CDR3nt: TGTGCCAGCAGTGTAGGAACAGGCACTGAAGCTTTCTTT
abundance: -; v_gene: TRBV6-1; j_gene: TRBJ1-5; d_gene: TRBD1; CDR3aa: CASSDGRQGAQFNQPQHF; CDR3nt: TGTGCCAGCAGTGATGGGCGACAGGGGGCTCAATTCAATCAGCCCCAGCATTTT
abundance: -; v_gene: TRBV19; j_gene: TRBJ2-1; d_gene: TRBD2; CDR3aa: CASSITYRRLAGDNEQFF; CDR3nt: TGTGCCAGTAGTATAACGTACCGGAGGCTAGCGGGTGACAATGAGCAGTTCTTC
abundance: -; v_gene: TRBV2; j_gene: TRBJ1-1; d_gene: TRBD1; CDR3aa: CASSLQGRDTEAFF; CDR3nt: TGTGCCAGCAGTCTACAGGGGCGGGACACTGAAGCTTTCTTT
abundance: few; v_gene: TRBV7-9; j_gene: TRBJ1-1; d_gene: -; CDR3aa: CASRHPGTEAFF; CDR3nt: TGTGCCAGCAGACATCCGGGCACTGAAGCTTTCTTT
abundance: -; v_gene: TRBV21-1; j_gene: TRBJ2-4; d_gene: -; CDR3aa: CATLHPGGYKNIQYF; CDR3nt: TGTGCCACCCTCCACCCGGGGGGCTACAAAAACATTCAGTACTTC
abundance: -; v_gene: TRBV29-1; j_gene: TRBJ1-1; d_gene: -; CDR3aa: CSVGLGRGTEAFF; CDR3nt: TGCAGCGTGGGGTTAGGGAGGGGCACTGAAGCTTTCTTT
abundance: -; v_gene: TRBV21-1; j_gene: TRBJ1-6; d_gene: -; CDR3aa: CASSKKRGTYNSPLHF; CDR3nt: TGTGCCAGCAGCAAAAAAAGGGGGACCTATAATTCACCCCTCCACTTT
abundance: -; v_gene: TRBV6-4; j_gene: TRBJ2-3; d_gene: TRBD2; CDR3aa: CASSTSGGAADTQYF; CDR3nt: TGTGCCAGCAGTACTAGCGGGGGGGCTGCAGATACGCAGTATTTT
abundance: few; v_gene: TRBV19; j_gene: TRBJ2-7; d_gene: -; CDR3aa: CASSRSYAYEQYF; CDR3nt: TGTGCCAGTAGTAGGTCCTACGCCTACGAGCAGTACTTC
abundance: -; v_gene: TRBV12-5; j_gene: TRBJ2-1; d_gene: -; CDR3aa: CASGDSNNEQFF; CDR3nt: TGTGCTAGTGGGGACAGCAACAATGAGCAGTTCTTC
abundance: -; v_gene: TRBV6-6; j_gene: TRBJ2-7; d_gene: TRBD1; CDR3aa: CASSIPGQGAYEQYF; CDR3nt: TGTGCCAGCAGCATACCGGGACAGGGGGCCTACGAGCAGTACTTC
abundance: -; v_gene: TRBV5-1; j_gene: TRBJ2-7; d_gene: TRBD1; CDR3aa: CASSLVGQGKGDEQYF; CDR3nt: TGCGCCAGCAGCTTGGTGGGACAGGGGAAGGGGGACGAGCAGTACTTC
abundance: -; v_gene: TRBV2; j_gene: TRBJ1-5; d_gene: -; CDR3aa: CASSAEWNQPQHF; CDR3nt: TGTGCCAGCAGTGCTGAGTGGAATCAGCCCCAGCATTTT
abundance: few; v_gene: TRBV6-1; j_gene: TRBJ2-2; d_gene: TRBD2; CDR3aa: CASPRLATGELFF; CDR3nt: TGTGCCAGCCCTCGACTAGCGACCGGGGAGCTGTTTTTT
abundance: -; v_gene: TRBV2; j_gene: TRBJ1-5; d_gene: -; CDR3aa: CASRIGLNQPQHF; CDR3nt: TGTGCCAGCAGGATTGGGCTCAATCAGCCCCAGCATTTT
abundance: -; v_gene: TRBV5-1; j_gene: TRBJ2-1; d_gene: TRBD2; CDR3aa: CASTTYPGGRNEQFF; CDR3nt: TGCGCCAGCACTACCTACCCCGGGGGGAGGAATGAGCAGTTCTTC
abundance: -; v_gene: TRBV9; j_gene: TRBJ2-2; d_gene: -; CDR3aa: CASRGHPGELFF; CDR3nt: TGTGCCAGCAGGGGGCATCCCGGGGAGCTGTTTTTT
abundance: -; v_gene: TRBV4-3; j_gene: TRBJ1-2; d_gene: TRBD1; CDR3aa: CASSQDRETGGIRGYTF; CDR3nt: TGCGCCAGCAGCCAAGATCGGGAGACAGGGGGGATTCGGGGCTACACCTTC
abundance: -; v_gene: TRBV5-1; j_gene: TRBJ2-5; d_gene: -; CDR3aa: CASSDGTSGAQYF; CDR3nt: TGCGCCAGCAGCGACGGGACCTCAGGGGCCCAGTACTTC
abundance: -; v_gene: TRBV6-5; j_gene: TRBJ1-6; d_gene: -; CDR3aa: CASSYSRTGWSSPLHF; CDR3nt: TGTGCCAGCAGTTACTCGAGAACAGGGTGGAGTTCACCCCTCCACTTT
abundance: -; v_gene: TRBV6-5; j_gene: TRBJ1-2; d_gene: -; CDR3aa: CASRPDNYYGYTF; CDR3nt: TGTGCCAGCCGGCCTGACAATTACTATGGCTACACCTTC
abundance: -; v_gene: TRBV30; j_gene: TRBJ1-6; d_gene: -; CDR3aa: CASLRSSYNSPLHF; CDR3nt: TGTGCCTCCCTGAGGAGCTCCTATAATTCACCCCTCCACTTT